This T cell receptor (beta chain) derives from a study of blood T cells in healthy people across ages. Healthy Caucasian individuals from Russia aged roughly 6 to 100 were enrolled as donors. Primed by a sample-barcoded 5' primer and a J-beta primer mix, a second PCR proceeded for roughly 6 to 12 cycles. With 12 random nucleotides, a template-switch adaptor tagged each individual cDNA molecule. TCRdb analysed the 5' RACE reads with MiXCR anew, one entry per CDR3 protein. The sample carries around 400,000 distinct CDR3 sequences, 45% to 65% recorded once. This CDR3 has 16 residues. Germline CDR1 is MDHEN and CDR2 is SYDVKM. Findings and caveats of the study: TCR beta diversity tracked closely with naive T cell percentage.

As concerns this clonotype: Its antigen remains unidentified.

The chain combines TRBV28 with TRBJ2-7, with a possible D match to TRBD1 (6 bases). The tail of the sequence fits TRBJ2-5 better, so the J call may be wrong. This clonotype originated in a man between 60 and 75 years old in good health. Specimen: blood. The chain's CDR3 is CASSSTGTGTGETQYF. As DNA, the CDR3 is TGTGCCAGCAGTTCCACAGGGACGGGAACCGGAGAGACCCAGTACTTC.